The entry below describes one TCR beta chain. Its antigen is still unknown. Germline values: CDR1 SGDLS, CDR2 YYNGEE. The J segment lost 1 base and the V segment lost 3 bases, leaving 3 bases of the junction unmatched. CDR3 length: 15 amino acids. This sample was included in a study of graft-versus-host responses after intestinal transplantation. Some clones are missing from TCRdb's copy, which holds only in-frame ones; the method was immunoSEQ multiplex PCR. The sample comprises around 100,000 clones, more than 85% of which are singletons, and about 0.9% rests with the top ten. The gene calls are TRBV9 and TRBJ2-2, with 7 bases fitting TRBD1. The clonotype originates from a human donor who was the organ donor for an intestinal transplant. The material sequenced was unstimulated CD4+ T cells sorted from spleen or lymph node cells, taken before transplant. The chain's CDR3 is CASSERTGNTGELFF. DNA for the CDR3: TGTGCCAGCAGCGAGCGGACAGGGAACACCGGGGAGCTGTTTTTT.